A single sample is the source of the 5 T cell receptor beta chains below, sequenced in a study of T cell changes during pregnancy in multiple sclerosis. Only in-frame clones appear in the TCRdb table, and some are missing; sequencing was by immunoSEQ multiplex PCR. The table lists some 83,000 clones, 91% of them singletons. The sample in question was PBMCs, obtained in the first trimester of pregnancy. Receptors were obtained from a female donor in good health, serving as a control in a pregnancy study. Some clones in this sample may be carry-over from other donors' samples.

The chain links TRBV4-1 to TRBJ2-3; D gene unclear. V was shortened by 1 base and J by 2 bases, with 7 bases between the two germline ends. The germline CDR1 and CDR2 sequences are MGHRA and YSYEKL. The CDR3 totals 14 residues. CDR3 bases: TGCGCCAGCAGCCAAGTCAGGCCCACAGATACGCAGTATTTT. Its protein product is CASSQVRPTDTQYF.

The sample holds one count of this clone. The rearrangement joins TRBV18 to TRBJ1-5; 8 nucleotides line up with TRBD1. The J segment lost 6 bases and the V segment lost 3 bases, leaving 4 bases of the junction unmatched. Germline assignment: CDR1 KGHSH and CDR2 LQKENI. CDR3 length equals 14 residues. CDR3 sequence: CASSPGQASQPQHF. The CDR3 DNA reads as TGTGCCAGCTCACCGGGACAGGCGTCTCAGCCCCAGCATTTT.

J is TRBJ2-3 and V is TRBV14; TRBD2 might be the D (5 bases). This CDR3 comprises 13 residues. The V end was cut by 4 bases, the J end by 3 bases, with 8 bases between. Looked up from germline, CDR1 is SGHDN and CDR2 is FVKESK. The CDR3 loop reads CASSLLATDTQYF. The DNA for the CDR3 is TGTGCCAGCAGCCTGCTAGCAACAGATACGCAGTATTTT.

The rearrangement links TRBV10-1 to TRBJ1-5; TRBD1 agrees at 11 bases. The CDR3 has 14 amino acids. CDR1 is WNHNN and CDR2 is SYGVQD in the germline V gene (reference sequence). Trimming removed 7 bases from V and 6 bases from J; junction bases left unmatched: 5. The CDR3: CASIRTGGCQPQHF. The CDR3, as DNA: TGCGCCAGCATCCGGACAGGGGGCTGTCAGCCCCAGCATTTT.

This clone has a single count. CDR3 in amino acids: CASSLGTSGGPQETQYF. CDR3 in DNA: TGTGCCAGCAGTTTAGGGACTAGCGGGGGGCCCCAAGAGACCCAGTACTTC. V is TRBV28 and J is TRBJ2-5, with 15 bases that match TRBD2. The CDR3 is 17 amino acids. V lost 2 bases, J lost 1 base, and 2 bases stayed unmatched. From germline, CDR1 is MDHEN and CDR2 SYDVKM.